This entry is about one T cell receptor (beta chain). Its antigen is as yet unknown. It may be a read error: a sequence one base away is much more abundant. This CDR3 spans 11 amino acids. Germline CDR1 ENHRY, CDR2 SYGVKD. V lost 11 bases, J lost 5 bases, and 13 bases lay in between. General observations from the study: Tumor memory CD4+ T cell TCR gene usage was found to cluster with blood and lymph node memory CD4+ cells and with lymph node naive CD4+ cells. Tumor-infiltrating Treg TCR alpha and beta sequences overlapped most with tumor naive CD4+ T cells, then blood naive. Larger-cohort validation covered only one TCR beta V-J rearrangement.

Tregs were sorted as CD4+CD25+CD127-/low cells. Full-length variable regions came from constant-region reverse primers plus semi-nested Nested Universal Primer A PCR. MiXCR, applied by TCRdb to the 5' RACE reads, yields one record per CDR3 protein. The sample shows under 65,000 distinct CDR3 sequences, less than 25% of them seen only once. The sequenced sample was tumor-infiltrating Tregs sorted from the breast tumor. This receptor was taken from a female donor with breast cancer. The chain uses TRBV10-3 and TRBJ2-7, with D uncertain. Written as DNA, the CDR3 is TGTGCCGTCATGGGCTCGGACGAGCAGTACTTC. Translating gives CAVMGSDEQYF.